Listed below are T cell receptor beta chains from one sample, sequenced in a study of blood T cell repertoires in COVID-19. Clones were sequenced by immunoSEQ multiplex PCR, and TCRdb holds only the in-frame ones, with some missing. The sample holds some 31,000 clones, around 90% seen once. The specimen was peripheral blood. All receptors come from a man aged 70-80 years with active or convalescent COVID-19. Each CDR3 is given with its conserved first and last residue. The D gene is left open where the match is weak. Clone size is given for some rows only: seen once, a few or many times, or a class if the clone is expanded.

size | J | V | D | CDR3 | DNA
. | TRBJ1-5 | TRBV28 | . | CASSPYNQPQHF | TGTGCCAGCAGCCCTTACAATCAGCCCCAGCATTTT
. | TRBJ2-1 | TRBV5-4 | . | CASSLQGTRNEQFF | TGTGCCAGCAGCTTGCAGGGAACGCGCAATGAGCAGTTCTTC
. | TRBJ1-3 | TRBV5-1 | . | CASSLIGASGNTIYF | TGCGCCAGCAGCCTCATTGGAGCATCCGGAAACACCATATATTTT
. | TRBJ1-5 | TRBV2 | . | CASSRDIGQPQHF | TGTGCCAGCAGCCGGGACATAGGTCAGCCCCAGCATTTT
. | TRBJ1-2 | TRBV6-5 | . | CASRLRAVGGYTF | TGTGCCAGCAGACTCAGGGCAGTGGGCGGCTACACCTTC
. | TRBJ1-5 | TRBV5-1 | . | CASSLDSPNQPQHF | TGCGCCAGCAGCCTGGACAGCCCCAATCAGCCCCAGCATTTT
once | TRBJ2-7 | TRBV18 | . | CASSPDSRSYEQYF | TGTGCCAGCTCACCGGACAGCAGATCCTACGAGCAGTACTTC
. | TRBJ1-3 | TRBV6-5 | . | CASSRTGFGNTIYF | TGTGCCAGCAGCCGAACAGGGTTTGGAAACACCATATATTTT
. | TRBJ1-1 | TRBV5-6 | . | CASSLASSRGSF | TGTGCCAGCAGCTTGGCGTCGAGCAGGGGCTCCTTT
once | TRBJ1-6 | TRBV28 | . | CASLRQNSPLHF | TGTGCTTCCCTCCGACAGAATTCACCCCTCCACTTT
once | TRBJ1-1 | TRBV5-1 | . | CASSLGHNTEAFF | TGCGCCAGCAGCCTGGGACACAACACTGAAGCTTTCTTT
. | TRBJ1-1 | TRBV5-1 | . | CASSLAGGSGAFF | TGCGCCAGCAGCTTGGCGGGGGGCTCTGGAGCTTTCTTT
. | TRBJ2-2 | TRBV9 | TRBD1 | CASGTGNTGELFF | TGTGCCAGCGGGACAGGCAACACCGGGGAGCTGTTTTTT
once | TRBJ1-2 | TRBV6-5 | TRBD1 | CASSLQGASNGYTF | TGTGCCAGCAGCCTACAGGGGGCGTCGAATGGCTACACCTTC
. | TRBJ1-2 | TRBV6-1 | . | CASSEAFNYGYTF | TGTGCCAGCAGTGAAGCCTTCAACTATGGCTACACCTTC
. | TRBJ2-1 | TRBV29-1 | TRBD1 | CSVGQRNEQFF | TGCAGCGTGGGACAGAGGAATGAGCAGTTCTTC
. | TRBJ1-5 | TRBV5-4 | TRBD1 | CASSTGGISNQPQHF | TGTGCCAGCAGCACAGGGGGCATTAGCAATCAGCCCCAGCATTTT
. | TRBJ1-6 | TRBV25-1 | . | CASSVARDSPLHF | TGTGCCAGCAGTGTGGCCCGGGATTCACCCCTCCACTTT
. | TRBJ1-6 | TRBV30 | TRBD1 | CAFDRGRSPLHF | TGTGCCTTTGACAGGGGTAGGTCACCCCTCCACTTT
. | TRBJ2-3 | TRBV7-9 | . | CASSRGAGDTDTQYF | TGTGCCAGCAGCAGGGGGGCAGGGGACACAGATACGCAGTATTTT
few | TRBJ1-2 | TRBV6-5 | . | CASSYEDYYGYTF | TGTGCCAGCAGTTACGAGGACTACTATGGCTACACCTTC
. | TRBJ2-3 | TRBV11-2 | TRBD1 | CASSPNRGTDTQYF | TGTGCCAGCAGCCCCAACAGGGGGACAGATACGCAGTATTTT
. | TRBJ2-7 | TRBV19 | . | CASSPEVNRAKSYEQYF | TGTGCCAGTAGTCCAGAAGTGAACAGGGCGAAATCCTACGAGCAGTACTTC
. | TRBJ1-2 | TRBV28 | TRBD1 | CASSSTGVNGYTF | TGTGCCAGCAGTTCAACAGGGGTTAATGGCTACACCTTC
. | TRBJ1-2 | TRBV6-6 | . | CASSFLDSNYGYTF | TGTGCCAGCAGTTTCCTGGACAGTAACTATGGCTACACCTTC
. | TRBJ2-3 | TRBV18 | TRBD2 | CASSPKEKGGTQYF | TGTGCCAGCTCACCAAAGGAAAAGGGAGGGACGCAGTATTTT
. | TRBJ1-1 | TRBV18 | TRBD1 | CASSPDTGGTEAFF | TGTGCCAGCTCACCCGATACAGGGGGCACTGAAGCTTTCTTT
. | TRBJ1-2 | TRBV28 | TRBD1 | CASSLTPGTGQGYGYTF | TGTGCCAGCAGTTTAACCCCAGGGACAGGGCAAGGCTATGGCTACACCTTC
. | TRBJ1-3 | TRBV5-1 | TRBD1 | CASSLGQGAGNTIYF | TGCGCCAGCAGCTTGGGACAGGGTGCTGGAAACACCATATATTTT
. | TRBJ1-2 | TRBV12-3/TRBV12-4 | TRBD1 | CASSPGQGVGYTF | TGTGCCAGCAGTCCCGGACAGGGTGTAGGCTACACCTTC
. | TRBJ1-2 | TRBV5-1 | . | CASSLEGVPYGYTF | TGCGCCAGCAGCTTGGAAGGGGTCCCCTATGGCTACACCTTC
. | TRBJ1-6 | TRBV28 | . | CASSVDSSNSPLHF | TGTGCCAGCAGCGTGGACAGCTCTAATTCACCCCTCCACTTT
. | TRBJ2-7 | TRBV5-4 | . | CASSLEPSRSYEQYF | TGTGCCAGCAGCTTGGAACCAAGCCGCTCCTACGAGCAGTACTTC
. | TRBJ2-3 | TRBV20-1 | . | CSARAGGTQYF | TGCAGTGCTAGGGCCGGCGGTACGCAGTATTTT
. | TRBJ1-3 | TRBV19 | TRBD1 | CATTLRGTGNTIYF | TGTGCCACCACGCTCAGGGGGACCGGAAACACCATATATTTT
once | TRBJ2-1 | TRBV5-1 | . | CASSLASSSYNEQFF | TGCGCCAGCAGCTTGGCTTCCTCCTCCTACAATGAGCAGTTCTTC
. | TRBJ1-1 | TRBV7-3 | . | CASSSQGGNTEAFF | TGTGCCAGCAGCTCACAGGGTGGGAACACTGAAGCTTTCTTT
. | TRBJ2-2 | TRBV19 | . | CASSGWRAGELFF | TGTGCCAGTAGTGGGTGGCGGGCCGGGGAGCTGTTTTTT
. | TRBJ2-3 | TRBV27 | TRBD2 | CASSLLAGNTQYF | TGTGCCAGCAGTTTACTAGCGGGCAATACGCAGTATTTT